This TCR beta chain comes out of a study of tumor and adjacent non-tumor tissue in lung cancer (dated by TCRdb to the late 2010s). Describing the broader study: By cancer type, the cohort comprised about 13 adenocarcinoma patients, a couple of squamous cell carcinoma patients and 1 small cell lung cancer patient. Among the approximately 15 patients, ages ranged from roughly 30 to 76 years, approximately 10 were men and 5 were women, and disease was TNM stage I to III. Sequencing generated a total of around 120 million productive TCRbeta reads, averaging around 4.2 million reads per sample. Bulk TCRbeta repertoires were compared between lung tumor tissue and matched distant non-tumor lung tissue obtained from approximately 16 lung cancer patients. For each patient, one tumor sample and one normal lung sample were taken, giving approximately 30 paired specimens that underwent TCRbeta CDR3 sequencing.

The CDR3 has 17 amino acids, counting the end cysteine and phenylalanine. The DNA shown is the 51-base CDR3, in frame from base 1. Based on the germline V gene (reference sequence), the CDR1 and CDR2 sequences are SGHNT and YYREEE. RNA was isolated from bulk, unsorted tissue, and RNA quality was assessed with a NanoDrop ND-1000 and an Agilent 2100. The donors were newly diagnosed lung cancer patients admitted for thoracic surgery in China from August to November 2014 who had not received prior chemotherapy. Patients with previous radiotherapy or chemotherapy, or with another concurrent cancer, were excluded from the study. Surgical tissue pieces of about 1-2.3 cm3 were preserved in RNAlater solution and were kept at -80 degrees C until use. The method was multiplex PCR. Instrument used: Illumina HiSeq 2500. Following protocols modified from ARM-PCR, the researchers constructed TCRbeta libraries through three rounds of nested PCR with primers (Table S4). Before sequencing, PCR products of 200-500 bp were excised from the gel and purified with the QIAquick gel extraction kit. Turning to the authors' computational methods: Reads were cleaned using Trimmomatic, were merged into complete CDR3 sequences using FLASH, and were assigned to V(D)J germline segments using MiTCR. Clonal diversity was computed as the inverse Simpson's index with VDJtools. A read counted as productive if the sequence was in-frame and lacked a premature stop codon. TCRdb ran its own pipeline on the public reads, namely fastp trimming at Q25 and MiXCR clone calling, and kept in-frame beta chains. Records with the same CDR3 protein are collapsed into one entry carrying the most frequent genes and DNA. TCRdb's processing, not the authors', yielded these V and J calls. This sample lists fewer than 100,000 distinct CDR3 sequences; over 55% were detected once. Of the sample, around 9.5% falls within the top ten clones.

A word on this clonotype: Its recognized antigen is unknown. Mismatch with germline at one junction end may stem from a read error.

What the study reported, not specific to this receptor: Neither the sequencing platform nor unique molecular identifiers are named or mentioned anywhere in the methods. Tumor tissue showed significantly greater TCR diversity (inverse Simpson) than normal lung tissue (431.37 vs 166.20, P = 0.0075, Mann-Whitney U test). Younger patients had significantly higher TCR diversity, and higher tumor TCR diversity was associated with shorter overall and disease-free survival. Peripheral blood was not sequenced, so blood TCRbeta repertoires were not examined in the lung cancer patients of the study. The top 100 clones made up a significantly larger cumulative share of the repertoire in normal lung than in tumor tissue. With only roughly 15 patients in the cohort, the authors noted that larger samples and more detailed clinical data are needed.

This clonotype was sampled from a woman aged 40-49 years with non-small cell lung cancer. The chain links TRBV5-4 with TRBJ2-3; 9 of the junction bases match TRBD2. Material: lung tumor tissue. In nucleotides, the sequence is TGTACCAGCAGCTTGGCGTCGGTTAGCGGGAGAACAGATACGCAGTATTTT. This sequence encodes CTSSLASVSGRTDTQYF. With all but the CDR3 taken from the reference TRBV5-4 and TRBJ2-3 genes, the full variable domain is: ETGVTQSPTHLIKTRGQQVTLRCSSQSGHNTVSWYQQALGQGPQFIFQYYREEENGRGNFPPRFSGLQFPNYSSELNVNALELDDSALYLCTSSLASVSGRTDTQYFGPGTRLTVL.